The 21 T cell receptor beta chains given below trace back to one sample, sequenced in a study of cytomegalovirus exposure and HLA in healthy donors. Amplification used 60 Vbeta primers and 13 Jbeta primers. Using immunoSEQ multiplex PCR, the repertoire was profiled, and TCRdb retains in-frame clones only, with some absent. The sample includes around 120,000 clones, about two thirds of them seen just once. Sequencing was performed on PBMCs. Receptors originate from a woman aged 55-69 years in good health and CMV-seropositive.

J is TRBJ1-1 and V is TRBV7-9, with a tentative D call TRBD1 (5 bases). This CDR3 comprises 13 residues. Deletions cut 0 bases from V and 8 bases from J, with 10 bases between. The V gene's germline CDR1 is SEHNR and CDR2 FQNEAQ (reference sequence). This CDR3 reads CASSLASAGEAFF. The CDR3 DNA is TGTGCCAGCAGCTTAGCCTCGGCAGGGGAAGCTTTCTTT.

The chain has TRBV2 and TRBJ1-2, with D uncertain. The CDR3 is 13 residues long. In germline, CDR1 is SNHLY, CDR2 FYNNEI. Between the trimmed V and J ends, which lost 0 bases and 3 bases, there was a span of 5 bases. The DNA of the CDR3 is TGTGCCAGCAGTGAAGCGGAGGACTATGGCTACACCTTC. Its protein is CASSEAEDYGYTF.

The chain employs TRBV13 and TRBJ1-4; 7 nucleotides align to TRBD1. This CDR3 has 17 amino acids. V lost 5 bases and J lost 4; bases outside the gene matches: 13. Germline V gene sequence: CDR1 PRHDT, CDR2 FYEKMQ (reference sequence). In nucleotides, the CDR3 is TGTGCCAGCAGCGCGGTTCGCCTGACAGGGAGTAATGAAAAACTGTTTTTT. Amino acids: CASSAVRLTGSNEKLFF.

The table lists this clone with a few counts. CDR3 DNA: TGTGCCAGCTCTACTCGTGAAAAACTGTTTTTT. It encodes CASSTREKLFF. The chain has TRBV18 and TRBJ1-4; D not certain. With 6 bases removed from V and 7 bases from J, the gap between germline ends came to 6 bases. The CDR3 spans 11 residues. The germline CDR1 and CDR2 sequences are KGHSH and LQKENI.

The chain joins TRBV19 to TRBJ2-5; D is ambiguous. This CDR3 is built from 13 residues. The V end lost 1 base, the J end lost 4 bases, and 7 bases lay between the germline ends. Germline lookup yields CDR1 LNHDA and CDR2 SQIVND (reference sequence). CDR3 in DNA: TGTGCCAGTAGTATAGCGAGTGGAGAGACCCAGTACTTC. This codes for CASSIASGETQYF.

This clone was found a few times. V usage is TRBV2 and J usage is TRBJ2-7; D not resolved. Germline loops: CDR1 SNHLY, CDR2 FYNNEI. The CDR3 sequence is 9 residues long. V was shortened by 7 bases and J by 6 bases, with 4 bases between the two germline ends. This CDR3 is CASNSEQYF. The CDR3 DNA sequence: TGTGCCAGCAACTCCGAGCAGTACTTC.

The rearrangement uses TRBV6-6 and TRBJ1-6; D ambiguous. Germline loops: CDR1 MNHNY, CDR2 SVGAGI (reference sequence). V dropped 3 bases and J dropped 7 bases, with 13 bases sitting between them. This CDR3 spans 15 amino acids. The CDR3 DNA sequence: TGTGCCAGCAGTTATTCAGGCGTAGGAAATTCACCCCTCCACTTT. Protein sequence: CASSYSGVGNSPLHF.

J is TRBJ1-3 and V is TRBV27; 9 bases agree with TRBD1. The CDR3 is 17 amino acids. Germline V lookup: CDR1 MNHEY, CDR2 SMNVEV (reference sequence). J lost 2 bases, V lost 2 bases, and 7 bases had no gene match. CDR3 protein: CASSLPTRQGAGNTIYF. The CDR3 DNA reads TGTGCCAGCAGTTTACCCACCCGACAGGGGGCTGGAAACACCATATATTTT.

The V gene is TRBV10-3, the J gene TRBJ1-1, with 8 bases identical to TRBD1. Germline loops: CDR1 ENHRY, CDR2 SYGVKD. The CDR3 sequence is 15 residues long. V shed 4 bases and J 1 base; nucleotides not matched to a gene: 5. The CDR3 reads CAISVMGQANTEAFF. In DNA form, the CDR3 reads TGTGCCATCAGTGTTATGGGACAGGCGAACACTGAAGCTTTCTTT.

This clone turned up a few times. CDR3: CASSIDPGDEQFF. The CDR3, as DNA: TGTGCCAGTAGTATAGACCCGGGGGATGAGCAGTTCTTC. The rearrangement uses TRBV19 and TRBJ2-1; weak D call: TRBD2 (6 bases). Germline CDR1 is LNHDA and CDR2 is SQIVND (reference sequence). The length of the CDR3 is 13 residues. The V end was cut by 0 bases, the J end by 8 bases, with 8 bases between.

The chain joins TRBV19 to TRBJ1-2; 9 bases fit TRBD1. V shed 4 bases and J 4 bases; nucleotides not matched to a gene: 7. The length of the CDR3 is 15 residues. Germline loops: CDR1 LNHDA, CDR2 SQIVND (reference sequence). CDR3 loop: CASSTRDREGYGYTF. Here the CDR3 DNA reads TGTGCCAGTAGTACCCGGGACAGGGAAGGCTATGGCTACACCTTC.

This chain uses TRBV2 with TRBJ1-1, with D unresolved. The V and J ends lost 4 bases and 1 base respectively, with 10 bases between them. CDR1 SNHLY and CDR2 FYNNEI come from the germline V gene. The CDR3 runs to 14 residues. The CDR3 reads CASSGGYKNTEAFF. In nucleotides, the CDR3 is TGTGCCAGCAGTGGCGGATACAAGAACACTGAAGCTTTCTTT.

The gene calls are TRBV10-1 and TRBJ1-1; D uncertain. Deletions cut 3 bases from V and 4 bases from J, with 12 bases between. Germline CDR1 is WNHNN and CDR2 is SYGVQD (reference sequence). There are 14 residues in the CDR3. The CDR3 loop reads CASSDAQIATEAFF. The CDR3 region has the DNA TGCGCCAGCAGTGACGCCCAGATTGCCACTGAAGCTTTCTTT.

The rearrangement uses TRBV6-6 and TRBJ1-3; tentatively, D is TRBD1 (5 bases). This CDR3 has 13 amino acids. Germline V lookup: CDR1 MNHNY, CDR2 SVGAGI (reference sequence). V lost 4 bases and J 1 base, leaving 5 bases between the germline ends. CDR3: CASSWTSGNTIYF. CDR3 sequence (DNA): TGTGCCAGCAGTTGGACATCTGGAAACACCATATATTTT.

Notes on this clone: A junction end diverges from the germline sequence, so it may reflect a read error. The rearrangement uses TRBV5-4 and TRBJ1-6, with TRBD1 identical over 8 bases. Looked up from germline, CDR1 is SGHNT and CDR2 is YYREEE (reference sequence). The CDR3 loop spans 13 amino acids. CDR3 region: CVSSRQGTSPLHF. For the CDR3, the DNA is TGTGTCAGCAGCCGACAGGGGACTTCACCCCTCCACTTT.

The rearrangement uses TRBV7-9 and TRBJ1-6; D is undetermined. CDR1 SEHNR and CDR2 FQNEAQ come from the germline V gene (reference sequence). The CDR3 is 17 residues long. With 3 bases removed from V and 0 bases from J, the gap between germline ends came to 12 bases. The CDR3 protein is CASSFSTSSSYNSPLHF. For the CDR3, the DNA is TGTGCCAGCAGCTTCTCCACCTCGAGCTCCTATAATTCACCCCTCCACTTT.

V gene TRBV18 combines with J gene TRBJ2-3; 9 bases agree with TRBD1. The CDR3 covers 16 residues. Germline lookup yields CDR1 KGHSH and CDR2 LQKENI. The J segment lost 6 bases and the V segment lost 2 bases, leaving 9 bases of the junction unmatched. Written as DNA, the CDR3 is TGTGCCAGCTCACCATGGGACAGGGTAGCTGGGGATACGCAGTATTTT. Amino acid sequence: CASSPWDRVAGDTQYF.

This chain links TRBV18 with TRBJ2-1; D perhaps matches TRBD1 (5 bases). The CDR3 loop spans 17 amino acids. The V gene's germline CDR1 is KGHSH and CDR2 LQKENI. The V gene lost 0 bases and the J gene lost 12 bases, with 24 bases spanning the gap. The CDR3 DNA is TGTGCCAGCTCACCACCGGCTTCCAGGGTCTTTGTAGGTGGGCAGTTCTTC. This encodes CASSPPASRVFVGGQFF.

V usage is TRBV14 and J usage is TRBJ2-6; tentatively, D is TRBD2 (6 bases). This CDR3 has 16 residues. V gave up 3 bases and J gave up 0 bases, with 9 bases separating them. The germline V gene encodes CDR1 SGHDN and CDR2 FVKESK. The DNA for the CDR3 is TGTGCCAGCAGCCAGGGACTCTACTCTGGGGCCAACGTCCTGACTTTC. Translating it yields CASSQGLYSGANVLTF.

J is TRBJ2-3 and V is TRBV19, with 9 bases that match TRBD1. V dropped 3 bases and J dropped 1; count of bases not matched to a gene: 5. The CDR3 spans 16 residues. CDR1 and CDR2 from the germline V gene are LNHDA and SQIVND (reference sequence). The CDR3 loop is CASSISRDRGTDTQYF. The CDR3 nucleotides are TGTGCCAGTAGTATTTCCCGGGACAGGGGCACAGATACGCAGTATTTT.

The V and J genes are TRBV12-5 and TRBJ2-1; the match to TRBD2 covers 13 bases. The germline gives CDR1 LGHNT, CDR2 FRNRAP. This CDR3 is built from 16 residues. V shed 6 bases and J 7 bases; nucleotides not matched to a gene: 9. DNA for the CDR3: TGTGCTAGTGGATCCCCACTAGCGGGGGGGCGGAATGAGCAGTTCTTC. It is translated as CASGSPLAGGRNEQFF.